A single sample is the source of the 21 T cell receptor beta chains below, sequenced in a study of identifying expanded T cells in peripheral blood. Clones were read by immunoSEQ multiplex PCR, and TCRdb kept only the in-frame ones, dropping some. Of 90,000 or so clones in the sample, 88% were seen once. Sequenced sample: blood. Receptor source: a person aged 18 to 75 in good health.

The chain employs TRBV5-6 and TRBJ1-1, with D perhaps matching TRBD1 (5 bases). Germline CDR1 and CDR2: SGHDT and YYEEEE. Trimming removed 4 bases at V and 1 base at J, with 11 bases between. The CDR3 is 14 amino acids. DNA of the CDR3: TGTGCCAGCAGCGCGGGACGCACGAACACTGAAGCTTTCTTT. This sequence encodes CASSAGRTNTEAFF. The full variable domain, with the rest looked up from reference TRBV5-6 and TRBJ1-1, is DAGVTQSPTHLIKTRGQQVTLRCSPKSGHDTVSWYQQALGQGPQFIFQYYEEEERQRGNFPDRFSGHQFPNYSSELNVNALLLGDSALYLCASSAGRTNTEAFFGQGTRLTVV.

This clone was observed at least ten times. The chain employs TRBV7-2 and TRBJ1-5; D is uncertain. V lost 1 base to trimming and J lost 7 bases, with 8 bases between them. The CDR3 has 13 residues. Germline CDR1 reads SGHTA; CDR2 reads FQGNSA. The CDR3 DNA follows: TGTGCCAGCAGCTTAGGGGATGGACAGCCCCAGCATTTT. Translation: CASSLGDGQPQHF.

In its sample, this clone was seen once. The chain recombines TRBV9 with TRBJ1-1; D call uncertain. The germline CDR1 and CDR2 sequences are SGDLS and YYNGEE. The CDR3 extends over 14 amino acids. V shed 1 base and J shed 0 bases, with 7 bases lying between them. For the CDR3, the DNA is TGTGCCAGCAGCGTACTGGGGATGAACACTGAAGCTTTCTTT. It yields the protein CASSVLGMNTEAFF.

V is TRBV10-2 and J is TRBJ2-7; D call uncertain. This CDR3 comprises 13 residues. V lost 2 bases, J lost 2 bases, and 7 bases lay in between. CDR1 and CDR2 (germline): WSHSY, SAAADI. This CDR3 is CASSEEQPYEQYF. In DNA, the CDR3 is TGCGCCAGCAGTGAGGAACAGCCCTACGAGCAGTACTTC.

Written as DNA, the CDR3 is TGTGCCAGCAGCCAAGATAGGATGAGGGGACCCGGGGAGCTGTTTTTT. Amino acids: CASSQDRMRGPGELFF. This chain uses TRBV4-2 with TRBJ2-2; D may be TRBD1 or TRBD2 (5 bases each). The V end lost 0 bases, the J end lost 6 bases, and 14 bases lay between the germline ends. From germline, CDR1 is LGHNA and CDR2 YNFKEQ. The CDR3 spans 16 residues.

This chain joins TRBV15 and TRBJ2-5; D is undetermined. This CDR3 is built from 13 residues. The germline V gene has CDR1 LNHNV and CDR2 YYDKDF (reference sequence). The V end lost 1 base, the J end lost 6 bases, and 9 bases lay between the germline ends. In DNA, the CDR3 is TGTGCCACCAGCAGAGCGTCCACACAGACCCAGTACTTC. Its translation is CATSRASTQTQYF.

This rearrangement joins TRBV4-3 to TRBJ2-3, with D maybe TRBD2 (7 bases). The CDR3 consists of 15 residues. Trimming stripped 0 bases from V and 6 bases from J, with 13 bases between. Per germline, CDR1 LGHNA and CDR2 YSLEER. CDR3 sequence (DNA): TGCGCCAGCAGCCAAGAGGCGGGGGCACCCGATACGCAGTATTTT. Protein sequence: CASSQEAGAPDTQYF.

This clone was picked up a small number of times. The chain couples TRBV7-9 to TRBJ1-4; D call uncertain. V lost 7 bases to trimming and J lost 8 bases, with 14 bases between them. Germline CDR1 reads SEHNR; CDR2 reads FQNEAQ (reference sequence). There are 13 residues in the CDR3. The CDR3 spells CASKSAVGEKLFF. The CDR3 bases are TGTGCCAGCAAGTCAGCGGTCGGGGAAAAACTGTTTTTT.

This chain links TRBV2 with TRBJ1-2, with TRBD1 as a possible D gene (5 bases). The CDR3 runs 17 residues. The V and J ends lost 4 bases and 4 bases respectively, with 22 bases between them. CDR1 and CDR2 from the germline V gene are SNHLY and FYNNEI. CDR3 nucleotides: TGTGCCAGCAGTGGGGACGCAGTCAGGGCCTATCGCTATGGCTACACCTTC. This codes for CASSGDAVRAYRYGYTF. Supplemented by reference TRBV2 and TRBJ1-2, the full variable domain reads EPEVTQTPSHQVTQMGQEVILRCVPISNHLYFYWYRQILGQKVEFLVSFYNNEISEKSEIFDDQFSVERPDGSNFTLKIRSTKLEDSAMYFCASSGDAVRAYRYGYTFGSGTRLTVV.

A single count supports this clone. V usage is TRBV18 and J usage is TRBJ1-1, with D perhaps matching TRBD1 (6 bases). The CDR3 runs 16 residues. Germline CDR1 and CDR2: KGHSH and LQKENI. Trimming removed 3 bases from V and 1 base from J, with 15 bases in between. The CDR3 DNA is TGTGCCAGCTCACCCTTATCCCCGACAGGGAACACTGAAGCTTTCTTT. Translation: CASSPLSPTGNTEAFF.

The CDR3 DNA follows: TGTGCCAGCAGCTTAGTTAGAGGGCTGGTCGGTCAGCCCCAGCATTTT. Its protein is CASSLVRGLVGQPQHF. This rearrangement joins TRBV11-2 to TRBJ1-5; D not certain. The CDR3 has 16 residues. Germline V gives CDR1 SGHAT, CDR2 FQNNGV. Trimming left V 1 base short and J 6 bases short, with 16 bases between.

This clone was seen only a few times. The genes are TRBV27 and TRBJ1-6, with a possible D match to TRBD1 (6 bases). The CDR3 extends over 14 amino acids. The germline gives CDR1 MNHEY, CDR2 SMNVEV (reference sequence). Trimming pared 2 bases from V and 9 bases from J, leaving 11 bases between. The CDR3 DNA is TGTGCCAGCAGTTTAGGGGCAGGGGTTTCACCCCTCCACTTT. Translation: CASSLGAGVSPLHF.

This clone was recorded only once. The chain links TRBV7-2 to TRBJ2-1; TRBD2 matches at 10 bases. This CDR3 is built from 16 residues. CDR1 is SGHTA and CDR2 is FQGNSA in the germline V gene. With 8 bases clipped from V and 3 bases from J, the junction kept 10 bases outside the gene matches. CDR3: CASPPSLAGVYNEQFF. DNA of the CDR3: TGTGCCAGCCCTCCTTCCCTAGCGGGGGTCTACAATGAGCAGTTCTTC.

This clone has just one count. The chain links TRBV6-1 to TRBJ1-3; D is possibly TRBD1 (6 bases). There are 14 residues in the CDR3. V lost 7 bases, J lost 3 bases, and 13 bases lay in between. The germline gives CDR1 MNHNS, CDR2 SASEGT. CDR3: CASTTGADGNTIYF. The CDR3 bases are TGTGCCAGCACTACGGGGGCCGATGGAAACACCATATATTTT.

This chain links TRBV2 with TRBJ1-2; no clear D. This CDR3 spans 13 amino acids. CDR1 and CDR2 from the germline V gene are SNHLY and FYNNEI. Trimming shortened V by 7 bases and J by 8 bases, and 17 bases separated the two germline ends. CDR3 DNA sequence: TGTGCCAGCACCCTGGGTCTGTCGACGGGCTACACCTTC. Its protein is CASTLGLSTGYTF. Together with reference TRBV2 and TRBJ1-2, the CDR3 gives the full variable domain: EPEVTQTPSHQVTQMGQEVILRCVPISNHLYFYWYRQILGQKVEFLVSFYNNEISEKSEIFDDQFSVERPDGSNFTLKIRSTKLEDSAMYFCASTLGLSTGYTFGSGTRLTVV.

Only one count was recorded for this clone. This chain connects TRBV7-6 to TRBJ2-7, with D possibly TRBD2 on 6 matching bases. This CDR3 spans 15 amino acids. CDR1 is SGHVS and CDR2 is FNYEAQ in the germline V gene. V dropped 2 bases and J dropped 6 bases, with 17 bases sitting between them. This CDR3 is CASSLLGGTYVEQYF. Written as DNA, the CDR3 is TGTGCCAGCAGCTTATTGGGGGGTACCTATGTCGAGCAGTACTTC. The whole variable domain, remainder taken from reference TRBV7-6 and TRBJ2-7, is GAGVSQSPRYKVTKRGQDVALRCDPISGHVSLYWYRQALGQGPEFLTYFNYEAQQDKSGLPNDRFSAERPEGSISTLTIQRTEQRDSAMYRCASSLLGGTYVEQYFGPGTRLTVT.

V is TRBV6-6 and J is TRBJ2-7; TRBD2 might be the D (7 bases). CDR1 and CDR2 from the germline V gene are MNHNY and SVGAGI (reference sequence). This CDR3 comprises 15 residues. Trimming left V 6 bases short and J 2 bases short, with 17 bases between. CDR3 sequence reads: CASSPRGGRTYEQYF. The DNA for the CDR3 is TGTGCCAGCAGCCCCCGCGGGGGCCGTACCTACGAGCAGTACTTC.

The rearrangement links TRBV10-3 to TRBJ2-3; a possible D gene is TRBD1 (5 bases). Trimming removed 6 bases at V and 1 base at J, with 14 bases between. CDR1 is ENHRY and CDR2 is SYGVKD in the germline V gene. The CDR3 has 15 amino acids. The CDR3 bases are TGTGCCATCAGCGCGGTCCAGGGCCGCACAGATACGCAGTATTTT. It is translated as CAISAVQGRTDTQYF.

This sequence joins TRBV5-6 and TRBJ2-7; weak D call: TRBD1 (6 bases). Trimming removed 2 bases at V and 3 bases at J, with 12 bases between. The CDR3 has 14 residues. CDR1 SGHDT and CDR2 YYEEEE come from the germline V gene. In DNA, the CDR3 is TGTGCCAGCAGCTTAGGACAGTCCTTCTACGAGCAGTACTTC. This encodes CASSLGQSFYEQYF.

V gene TRBV5-6 combines with J gene TRBJ1-2; no clear D gene. The length of the CDR3 is 14 residues. V shed 4 bases and J shed 4 bases, with 14 bases lying between them. Germline V gene lookup returns CDR1 SGHDT and CDR2 YYEEEE. The DNA for the CDR3 is TGTGCCAGCAGCCCCGCCGGATCGAGCTATGGCTACACCTTC. Its translation: CASSPAGSSYGYTF. The variable domain in full, completed from reference TRBV5-6 and TRBJ1-2, reads DAGVTQSPTHLIKTRGQQVTLRCSPKSGHDTVSWYQQALGQGPQFIFQYYEEEERQRGNFPDRFSGHQFPNYSSELNVNALLLGDSALYLCASSPAGSSYGYTFGSGTRLTVV.

The table lists this clone with many counts. Within the sample, other DNA sequences also encode this same CDR3. V and J are TRBV11-2 and TRBJ1-2; D is possibly TRBD1 (6 bases). Germline values: CDR1 SGHAT, CDR2 FQNNGV. The CDR3 length is 17 residues. V lost 1 base and J lost 0, with 15 bases in between. CDR3 bases: TGTGCCAGCAGCTTAGTAGTAGGGACATCCACTAACTATGGCTACACCTTC. Translated, it gives CASSLVVGTSTNYGYTF.